The 3 T cell receptor beta chains presented below share a single source sample, sequenced in a study of T cell responses to AZD1222 COVID-19 vaccine. Using immunoSEQ multiplex PCR, the repertoire was profiled, and TCRdb retains in-frame clones only, with some absent. The sample includes about 150,000 clones, around nine tenths seen only once; the top ten take 1.5% to 2%. Material: peripheral blood, obtained on day 0 of AZD1222 vaccination. The receptors were gathered from an adult in good health.

The gene calls are TRBV10-3 and TRBJ2-1; TRBD2 matches at 9 bases. The CDR3 consists of 15 residues. Losses at the gene ends were 2 bases for V and 8 bases for J; bases not matched to a gene: 7. CDR1 and CDR2 (germline): ENHRY, SYGVKD. CDR3 DNA sequence: TGTGCCATCAGTGAGCCTAGCGGGAAGTTCTATGAGCAGTTCTTC. This sequence encodes CAISEPSGKFYEQFF.

This chain links TRBV18 with TRBJ1-6; TRBD1 aligns across 10 bases. The CDR3 spans 15 residues. The V segment lost 4 bases and the J segment 10 bases; nucleotides outside the gene matches: 7. Germline V lookup: CDR1 KGHSH, CDR2 LQKENI. DNA for the CDR3: TGTGCCAGCTCACTATCGACAGGGGGCGGCTCACCCCTCCACTTT. Its translation: CASSLSTGGGSPLHF.

This clone showed up just once. The V call is TRBV28, the J call TRBJ1-5; D is possibly TRBD1 (6 bases). Deletions cut 5 bases from V and 1 base from J, with 9 bases between. In germline, CDR1 is MDHEN, CDR2 SYDVKM. This CDR3 spans 14 amino acids. CDR3 sequence reads: CASSRTASNQPQHF. Written as DNA, the CDR3 is TGTGCCAGCAGTAGGACAGCAAGCAATCAGCCCCAGCATTTT.